This TCR beta chain derives from a study of blood T cell repertoires in COVID-19. This table comes from immunoSEQ multiplex PCR, and its TCRdb copy is limited to in-frame clones, with some not included. The sample yields around 270,000 clones, around nine tenths seen once. The V gene's germline CDR1 is LGHDT and CDR2 YNNKEL (reference sequence). Trimming cost V 1 base and J 0 bases, with 12 bases left between them. This CDR3 contains 16 residues. The chain uses TRBV3-1 (or the pseudogene TRBV3-2) and TRBJ1-2; D uncertain. The origin of this receptor is a man aged 40-49 years who had recovered from COVID-19. Sequencing was performed on peripheral blood. The CDR3 region is CASSQGGGGPNYGYTF. CDR3 bases: TGTGCCAGCAGCCAAGGTGGAGGAGGTCCTAACTATGGCTACACCTTC.